The 12 T cell receptor beta chains reported below all come from one sample, sequenced in a study of T cell repertoires in cytomegalovirus infection. These receptors have no identified antigens. TCRdb reanalysed the reads using MiXCR and keeps one entry per CDR3 protein. The top ten hold 13% of the sample, which has approximately 990,000 distinct CDR3 sequences, 25% to 40% seen once. This specimen consisted of cultured CD8+ T cells from PBMCs, obtained from culture after CMV antigen stimulation. Receptor source: a human donor in good health (CMV status not recorded). Some clones in this sample may be carry-over from other donors' samples.

The chain employs TRBV5-5 and TRBJ2-7; weak D call: TRBD2 (5 bases). CDR3 size: 13 residues. Germline V gene sequence: CDR1 SGHKS, CDR2 YYEKEE (reference sequence). The germline V and J ends were trimmed by 7 bases and 12 bases, with 23 bases remaining between them. CDR3: CASSREPLRPLYF. The CDR3 DNA is TGTGCCAGCTCCCGGGAACCGTTACGGCCCCTGTACTTC.

This clonotype was seen a few times. The CDR3 loop reads CASSLYSGGLNEQFF. Here the CDR3 DNA reads TGTGCCAGCAGCTTATATAGCGGGGGCCTCAATGAGCAGTTCTTC. The V call is TRBV11-3, the J call TRBJ2-1; TRBD2 agrees at 9 bases. The CDR3 runs to 15 residues. CDR1 SGHNT and CDR2 YENEEA come from the germline V gene. After removal of 2 bases from V and 6 bases from J, the junction contained 5 bases not matched to a gene.

The rearrangement links TRBV20-1 to TRBJ1-2; D not certain. V lost 0 bases and J lost 1, with 21 bases in between. This CDR3 spans 18 amino acids. Germline V lookup: CDR1 DFQATT, CDR2 SNEGSKA (reference sequence). The chain's CDR3 is CSARDKGSGPKGNYGYTF. For the CDR3, the DNA is TGCAGTGCTAGAGATAAAGGGAGTGGACCTAAGGGTAACTATGGCTACACCTTC.

This clonotype was detected ten times or more. CDR3 nucleotides: TGTGCCAGCAGCGACGTCTCGAGGGCGAACACCGGGGAGCTGTTTTTT. Encoded protein: CASSDVSRANTGELFF. This chain uses TRBV7-2 with TRBJ2-2; maybe TRBD2 (5 bases). V lost 5 bases to trimming and J lost 0 bases, with 13 bases between them. Germline lookup yields CDR1 SGHTA and CDR2 FQGNSA. The CDR3 loop spans 16 amino acids.

The V gene is TRBV7-9, the J gene TRBJ1-1; perhaps TRBD1 as D (5 bases). The CDR3 runs 13 residues. V shed 2 bases and J shed 5 bases, with 9 bases lying between them. Germline-derived CDR1 and CDR2 are SEHNR and FQNEAQ (reference sequence). As DNA, the CDR3 is TGTGCCAGCAGCTTAATGGGGGTTACTGAAGCTTTCTTT. Translated: CASSLMGVTEAFF.

The chain combines TRBV18 with TRBJ1-1; D uncertain. CDR1 is KGHSH and CDR2 is LQKENI in the germline V gene. CDR3 size: 15 residues. Trimming left V 1 base short and J 3 bases short, with 12 bases between. CDR3 region: CASSPRRVGHTEAFF. The CDR3 bases are TGTGCCAGCTCACCACGAAGGGTTGGTCACACTGAAGCTTTCTTT.

Only a few counts were recorded for this clonotype. V usage is TRBV29-1 and J usage is TRBJ2-7; no definite D call. This CDR3 is 14 amino acids long. Germline V CDR1 and CDR2: SQVTM, ANQGSEA. Trimming took 1 base from V and 4 from J, leaving 14 bases between them. CDR3 region: CSVEVKTSTYEQYF. The DNA for the CDR3 is TGCAGCGTTGAAGTAAAGACGAGCACATACGAGCAGTACTTC.

The sample holds a few counts of this clonotype. This chain connects TRBV27 to TRBJ2-2, with 9 bases matching TRBD1. The CDR3 sequence is 17 residues long. With 5 bases clipped from V and 4 bases from J, the junction kept 11 bases outside the gene matches. Germline lookup yields CDR1 MNHEY and CDR2 SMNVEV (reference sequence). DNA of the CDR3: TGTGCCAGCAGTACAATCACAGGGGGCTTCGGCACCGGGGAGCTGTTTTTT. Amino acid sequence: CASSTITGGFGTGELFF.

In this sample, this clonotype turned up a few times. The chain carries TRBV7-9 and TRBJ2-2, with D maybe TRBD1 (6 bases). CDR3 size: 17 residues. V lost 6 bases, J lost 2 bases, and 19 bases lay in between. Germline CDR1 and CDR2: SEHNR and FQNEAQ (reference sequence). The CDR3 nucleotides read TGTGCCAGCAGTTTTCGCTGGACAGAACTCAACACCGGGGAGCTGTTTTTT. Amino acid sequence: CASSFRWTELNTGELFF.

The genes are TRBV6-5 and TRBJ2-2, with D perhaps TRBD2 (5 bases). Germline V lookup: CDR1 MNHEY, CDR2 SVGAGI. V lost 6 bases and J 0 bases, leaving 14 bases between the germline ends. The CDR3 has 16 residues. DNA for the CDR3: TGTGCCAGCAGCCTTACCGGGGTGGCGAACACCGGGGAGCTGTTTTTT. It specifies CASSLTGVANTGELFF.

This clonotype was observed many times. The chain uses TRBV28 and TRBJ1-1, with 8 bases fitting TRBD1. In germline, CDR1 is MDHEN, CDR2 SYDVKM. The CDR3 extends over 14 amino acids. V was pared by 6 bases and J by 4 bases, with 7 bases of the junction left unmatched. CDR3 protein: CASRGDRLITEAFF. The CDR3 region has the DNA TGTGCCAGCAGGGGGGACAGGTTGATCACTGAAGCTTTCTTT.

This clonotype was observed a single time. The CDR3 coding sequence is TGTGCCAGCCTGGGGGTAGGGGAGACCCAGTACTTC. It codes for CASLGVGETQYF. This sequence joins TRBV12-3 or TRBV12-4 and TRBJ2-5; tentatively, D is TRBD1 or TRBD2 (5 bases each). This CDR3 is 12 amino acids long. V was cut by 8 bases and J by 5 bases, with 12 bases left in between.